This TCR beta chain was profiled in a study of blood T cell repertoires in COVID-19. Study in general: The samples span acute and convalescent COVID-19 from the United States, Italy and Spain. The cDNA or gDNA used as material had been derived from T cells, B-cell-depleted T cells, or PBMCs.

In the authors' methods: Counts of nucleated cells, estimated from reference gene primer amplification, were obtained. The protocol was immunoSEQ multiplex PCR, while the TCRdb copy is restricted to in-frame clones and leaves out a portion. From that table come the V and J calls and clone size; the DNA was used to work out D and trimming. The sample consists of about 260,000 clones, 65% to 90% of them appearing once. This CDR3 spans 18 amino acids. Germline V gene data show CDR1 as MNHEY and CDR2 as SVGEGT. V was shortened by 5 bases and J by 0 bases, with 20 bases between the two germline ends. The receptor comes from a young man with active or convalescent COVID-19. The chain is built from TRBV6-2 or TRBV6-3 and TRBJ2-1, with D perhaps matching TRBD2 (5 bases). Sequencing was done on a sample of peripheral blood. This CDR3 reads CASSTILGPGSSYNEQFF. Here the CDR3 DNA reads TGTGCCAGCAGTACAATACTCGGACCGGGGAGCTCCTACAATGAGCAGTTCTTC.